One and the same sample provided the 24 T cell receptor beta chains below, sequenced in a study of cytomegalovirus exposure and HLA in healthy donors. Here immunoSEQ multiplex PCR was the method, and the copy in TCRdb shows in-frame clones only, minus some. The table has 150,000 to 200,000 clones, 85% seen once. Material: PBMCs. These receptors all come from a man aged 18 to 29 in good health and CMV-seropositive.

This chain joins TRBV28 and TRBJ2-7; 9 bases are shared with TRBD1. The ends lost 4 bases at V and 3 bases at J; junction bases unmatched: 7. The germline gives CDR1 MDHEN, CDR2 SYDVKM. This CDR3 has 15 amino acids. CDR3 region: CASSSPWDRDYEQYF. CDR3 nucleotides: TGTGCCAGCAGTTCCCCTTGGGACAGGGACTACGAGCAGTACTTC. The full variable domain, with the rest looked up from reference TRBV28 and TRBJ2-7, is DVKVTQSSRYLVKRTGEKVFLECVQDMDHENMFWYRQDPGLGLRLIYFSYDVKMKEKGDIPEGYSVSREKKERFSLILESASTNQTSMYLCASSSPWDRDYEQYFGPGTRLTVT.

This rearrangement joins TRBV2 to TRBJ1-4, with D perhaps TRBD1 (6 bases). V gave up 3 bases and J gave up 5 bases, with 13 bases separating them. CDR3 length: 15 residues. The V gene's germline CDR1 is SNHLY and CDR2 FYNNEI. The CDR3 nucleotides are TGTGCCAGCAGTGATGCGGACAGCCAGAATGAAAAACTGTTTTTT. The encoded protein is CASSDADSQNEKLFF. Looking up the rest from reference TRBV2 and TRBJ1-4 gives the full variable domain: EPEVTQTPSHQVTQMGQEVILRCVPISNHLYFYWYRQILGQKVEFLVSFYNNEISEKSEIFDDQFSVERPDGSNFTLKIRSTKLEDSAMYFCASSDADSQNEKLFFGSGTQLSVL.

The chain carries TRBV28 and TRBJ1-2, with unresolved D. The CDR3 spans 14 residues. The germline V gene encodes CDR1 MDHEN and CDR2 SYDVKM. V lost 2 bases to trimming and J lost 1 base, with 8 bases between them. The CDR3 here is CASSLPGGNYGYTF. The CDR3 DNA is TGTGCCAGCAGTTTACCGGGAGGTAACTATGGCTACACCTTC.

The chain links TRBV10-3 to TRBJ2-2; 9 bases line up with TRBD1. V was clipped by 4 bases and J by 7 bases; unmatched bases: 13. The CDR3 runs to 17 residues. Germline values: CDR1 ENHRY, CDR2 SYGVKD. DNA of the CDR3: TGTGCCATCAGTGCGGGGCAGGGGACAGGGAACTTCGGGGAGCTGTTTTTT. This encodes CAISAGQGTGNFGELFF.

V and J are TRBV6-5 and TRBJ2-1, with TRBD2 identical over 8 bases. Germline-derived CDR1 and CDR2 are MNHEY and SVGAGI. This CDR3 spans 16 amino acids. The junction had 6 bases not matched to a gene; V was cut back by 2 bases and J by 3 bases. For the CDR3, the DNA is TGTGCCAGCAGTTACCAGGGACTAGGAGGCTACAATGAGCAGTTCTTC. Translated: CASSYQGLGGYNEQFF.

V usage is TRBV4-1 and J usage is TRBJ2-2, with D maybe TRBD2 (5 bases). Per the germline V gene, CDR1 is MGHRA and CDR2 is YSYEKL. There are 16 residues in the CDR3. Trimming removed 0 bases at V and 1 base at J, with 9 bases between. CDR3 sequence (DNA): TGCGCCAGCAGCCAAGATCGGGGAGTGAACACCGGGGAGCTGTTTTTT. It is translated as CASSQDRGVNTGELFF.

This chain connects TRBV9 to TRBJ2-7, with TRBD2 matching 7 bases. Losses at the gene ends were 0 bases for V and 4 bases for J; bases not matched to a gene: 4. The germline V gene has CDR1 SGDLS and CDR2 YYNGEE. This CDR3 has 14 amino acids. CDR3 in DNA: TGTGCCAGCAGCGTAGCTACCGGGGGGTACGAGCAGTACTTC. This translates into CASSVATGGYEQYF.

The chain joins TRBV19 to TRBJ2-1, with TRBD2 matching over 12 bases. Germline loops: CDR1 LNHDA, CDR2 SQIVND (reference sequence). The trim removed 7 bases at V and 3 bases at J, leaving 4 bases unmatched. CDR3 length: 15 amino acids. CDR3 in amino acids: CASKGTSGFYNEQFF. CDR3 in DNA: TGTGCCAGTAAGGGGACTAGCGGGTTCTACAATGAGCAGTTCTTC.

The rearrangement uses TRBV19 and TRBJ1-2; D is undetermined. CDR3 length: 15 residues. From germline, CDR1 is LNHDA and CDR2 SQIVND (reference sequence). V lost 3 bases, J lost 5 bases, and 16 bases lay in between. As DNA, the CDR3 is TGTGCCAGTAGTATGGGCCGGTACTCGCCTTATGGCTACACCTTC. Residues: CASSMGRYSPYGYTF. The variable domain in full, completed from reference TRBV19 and TRBJ1-2, reads DGGITQSPKYLFRKEGQNVTLSCEQNLNHDAMYWYRQDPGQGLRLIYYSQIVNDFQKGDIAEGYSVSREKKESFPLTVTSAQKNPTAFYLCASSMGRYSPYGYTFGSGTRLTVV.

This clone was recorded only once. The genes are TRBV2 and TRBJ2-3; possibly TRBD2 for D (6 bases). With 8 bases removed from V and 0 bases from J, the gap between germline ends came to 21 bases. This CDR3 comprises 17 residues. Germline loops: CDR1 SNHLY, CDR2 FYNNEI. DNA of the CDR3: TGTGCCAGCGGTCGGGGGAGAGGTATGCGAAGCACAGATACGCAGTATTTT. Protein: CASGRGRGMRSTDTQYF.

The chain has TRBV11-2 and TRBJ1-1; 8 nucleotides align to TRBD1. Germline V gene lookup returns CDR1 SGHAT and CDR2 FQNNGV. The CDR3 is 15 amino acids. Trimming at V came to 3 bases and at J to 3 bases, leaving 6 bases not matched to a gene. The CDR3 sequence: CASSLNRGYDTEAFF. The CDR3 bases are TGTGCCAGCAGCTTGAACAGGGGGTACGACACTGAAGCTTTCTTT.

This clone was seen only a few times. The chain employs TRBV27 and TRBJ2-2; D unclear. Trimming took off 5 bases at V and 2 bases at J, with 3 bases between the two ends. This CDR3 contains 12 residues. Germline CDR1 reads MNHEY; CDR2 reads SMNVEV (reference sequence). Here the CDR3 DNA reads TGTGCCAGCAGTACAAACACCGGGGAGCTGTTTTTT. Its translation: CASSTNTGELFF.

This sequence joins TRBV6-6 and TRBJ1-2; 12 bases line up with TRBD1. V gave up 6 bases and J gave up 3 bases; unmatched junction bases: 8. This CDR3 is built from 16 residues. Looked up from germline, CDR1 is MNHNY and CDR2 is SVGAGI (reference sequence). The CDR3 DNA sequence: TGTGCCAGCAGGACGACCGGGACAGGGGGCGACTATGGCTACACCTTC. Translated: CASRTTGTGGDYGYTF.

V is TRBV7-2 and J is TRBJ1-2, with TRBD1 matching over 7 bases. V was pared by 5 bases and J by 7 bases, with 16 bases of the junction left unmatched. CDR3 length: 16 amino acids. Per the germline V gene, CDR1 is SGHTA and CDR2 is FQGNSA. The CDR3 loop is CASSNVPSTGSFGYTF. In DNA form, the CDR3 reads TGTGCCAGCAGCAATGTACCCTCGACAGGGTCCTTTGGCTACACCTTC.

The chain links TRBV28 to TRBJ1-5, with no clear D. Trimming left V 5 bases short and J 4 bases short, with 12 bases between. Germline V gene data show CDR1 as MDHEN and CDR2 as SYDVKM. The CDR3 totals 14 residues. CDR3 amino acids: CASSPGPGNQPQHF. The DNA of the CDR3 is TGTGCCAGCAGTCCCGGTCCGGGGAATCAGCCCCAGCATTTT.

This clone was seen only a few times. The chain recombines TRBV25-1 with TRBJ2-1, with 8 bases identical to TRBD2. The CDR3 is 12 residues long. Germline loops: CDR1 MGHDK, CDR2 SYGVNS. V shed 5 bases, J shed 6 bases, and the junction held 0 bases outside the gene matches. DNA for the CDR3: TGTGCCAGCAGTACTAGCGGCAATGAGCAGTTCTTC. Its translation is CASSTSGNEQFF.

This clone has at least ten counts. The chain employs TRBV4-1 and TRBJ2-2; TRBD2 matches at 9 bases. The germline V gene has CDR1 MGHRA and CDR2 YSYEKL. V trimming: 0 bases; J trimming: 7 bases; junction bases outside the gene matches: 9. This CDR3 is built from 17 residues. The CDR3, as DNA: TGCGCCAGCAGCCAAGATCTCCAACTAGCGGGTGACGGGGAGCTGTTTTTT. Amino acid sequence: CASSQDLQLAGDGELFF.

This clone has just one count. This chain links TRBV29-1 with TRBJ2-7, with TRBD1 matching 7 bases. This CDR3 comprises 14 residues. The ends lost 3 bases at V and 0 bases at J; junction bases unmatched: 5. The V gene's germline CDR1 is SQVTM and CDR2 ANQGSEA. The CDR3 nucleotides read TGCAGCGTTGATCTAGGGACAGCCTCCTACGAGCAGTACTTC. This gives the protein CSVDLGTASYEQYF.

J is TRBJ2-2 and V is TRBV5-1, with TRBD2 matching over 9 bases. J lost 7 bases, V lost 2 bases, and 0 bases had no gene match. The CDR3 loop spans 13 amino acids. The germline gives CDR1 SGHRS, CDR2 YFSETQ. The CDR3 here is CASSLAGGGELFF. The CDR3 nucleotides read TGCGCCAGCAGCTTAGCGGGAGGCGGGGAGCTGTTTTTT.

The V gene is TRBV5-1, the J gene TRBJ2-6, with D perhaps matching TRBD1 (5 bases). Per germline, CDR1 SGHRS and CDR2 YFSETQ. The CDR3 length is 19 residues. Trimming took 2 bases from V and 0 from J, leaving 18 bases between them. This CDR3 is CASSLIPRQYLSGANVLTF. The DNA for the CDR3 is TGCGCCAGCAGCTTAATCCCCCGACAGTACCTCTCTGGGGCCAACGTCCTGACTTTC.

The chain recombines TRBV19 with TRBJ1-2, with D hard to call. The length of the CDR3 is 13 residues. V shed 8 bases and J shed 8 bases, with 18 bases lying between them. CDR1 LNHDA and CDR2 SQIVND come from the germline V gene (reference sequence). CDR3 coding DNA: TGTGCCAGTTCTACCCATGCGGAGGGAGGCTACACCTTC. Its translation: CASSTHAEGGYTF.

This rearrangement joins TRBV6-4 to TRBJ2-3; 8 positions agree with TRBD2. V lost 3 bases, J lost 5 bases, and 10 bases stayed unmatched. This CDR3 is 16 amino acids long. CDR1 and CDR2 from the germline V gene are MRHNA and SNTAGT. The CDR3 protein is CASSETAGGGEDTQYF. The CDR3 nucleotides read TGTGCCAGCAGTGAGACGGCCGGGGGGGGTGAAGATACGCAGTATTTT.

The gene calls are TRBV6-5 and TRBJ2-7; unclear D gene. The CDR3 loop spans 13 amino acids. The V gene lost 0 bases and the J gene lost 5 bases, with 8 bases spanning the gap. Germline-derived CDR1 and CDR2 are MNHEY and SVGAGI. CDR3 in amino acids: CASSYSREDEQYF. CDR3 bases: TGTGCCAGCAGTTACTCTCGAGAGGACGAGCAGTACTTC.

The chain recombines TRBV2 with TRBJ2-5; TRBD1 aligns across 12 bases. The junction had 2 bases not matched to a gene; V was cut back by 8 bases and J by 4 bases. The CDR3 is 13 amino acids. Germline values: CDR1 SNHLY, CDR2 FYNNEI. The CDR3 bases are TGTGCCAGCGGGGACAGGGGGCGAGAGACCCAGTACTTC. Translation gives CASGDRGRETQYF.